This TCR beta chain was recorded in a study of T cell repertoires in cytomegalovirus infection. Study information: Signatures in public TCR beta sequences pointed to both CMV infection and matching HLA type.

TCRdb reanalysed the reads using MiXCR and keeps one entry per CDR3 protein. Counted here are more than 200,000 distinct CDR3 sequences, around 9% occurring once; the ten biggest clones make up approximately 15%. Study outcomes and limitations: Carriers of CMV and the relevant HLA type were discriminated by public TCR beta frequency. CMV-specific TCR beta clonotypes restricted by HLA-C were the ones dominating the ex vivo response.

At least ten counts were recorded for this clonotype. The antigen is not known. The CDR3 sequence is 15 residues long. The germline V gene has CDR1 SGHTA and CDR2 FQGNSA. V gave up 5 bases and J gave up 0 bases; unmatched junction bases: 5. The chain links TRBV7-2 to TRBJ1-1, with TRBD1 matching over 8 bases. What was sequenced was PBMCs. This clonotype was sampled from a human donor in good health (CMV status not recorded). Some clones in this sample may be carry-over from other donors' samples. CDR3 loop: CASSQWTGLNTEAFF. The CDR3 region has the DNA TGTGCCAGCAGCCAATGGACAGGGCTGAACACTGAAGCTTTCTTT.